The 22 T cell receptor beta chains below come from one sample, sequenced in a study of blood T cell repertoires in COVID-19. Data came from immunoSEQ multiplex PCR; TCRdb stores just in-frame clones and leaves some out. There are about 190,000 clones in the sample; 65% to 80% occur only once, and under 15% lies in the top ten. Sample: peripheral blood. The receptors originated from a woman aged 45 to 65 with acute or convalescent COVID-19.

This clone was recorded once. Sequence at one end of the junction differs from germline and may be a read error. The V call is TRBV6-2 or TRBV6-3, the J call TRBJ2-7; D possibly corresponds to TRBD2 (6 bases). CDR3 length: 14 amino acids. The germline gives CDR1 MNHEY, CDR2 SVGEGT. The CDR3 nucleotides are TGTGCCAGCACTTACGAGGGAGGAGACTACGAGCAGTACTTC. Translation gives CASTYEGGDYEQYF.

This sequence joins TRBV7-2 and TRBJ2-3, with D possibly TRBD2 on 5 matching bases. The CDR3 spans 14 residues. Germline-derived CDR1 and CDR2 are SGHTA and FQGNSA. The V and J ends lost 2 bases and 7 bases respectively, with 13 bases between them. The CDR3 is CASSLSESGYTQYF. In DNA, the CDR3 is TGTGCCAGCAGCTTATCGGAGAGCGGTTATACGCAGTATTTT.

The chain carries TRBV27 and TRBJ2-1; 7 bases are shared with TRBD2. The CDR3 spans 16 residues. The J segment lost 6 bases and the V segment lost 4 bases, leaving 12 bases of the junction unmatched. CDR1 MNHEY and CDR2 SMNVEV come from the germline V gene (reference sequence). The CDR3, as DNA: TGTGCCAGCAGTTCCCGCGCGGGGGTCTTTGGCAATGAGCAGTTCTTC. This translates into CASSSRAGVFGNEQFF.

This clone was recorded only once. For the CDR3, the DNA is TGCGCCAGCAGTGAGGGTTTGTCAACAGAGGGCTACACCTTC. It codes for CASSEGLSTEGYTF. The V call is TRBV10-2, the J call TRBJ1-2; D gene uncertain. Trimming removed 2 bases at V and 8 bases at J, with 15 bases between. This CDR3 region has 14 residues. Per the germline V gene, CDR1 is WSHSY and CDR2 is SAAADI.

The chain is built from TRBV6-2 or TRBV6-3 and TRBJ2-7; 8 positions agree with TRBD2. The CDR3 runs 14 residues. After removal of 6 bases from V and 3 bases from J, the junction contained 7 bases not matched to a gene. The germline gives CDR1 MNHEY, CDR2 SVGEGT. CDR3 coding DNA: TGTGCCAGCAGCCAGGGAACTAGCGGCTACGAGCAGTACTTC. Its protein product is CASSQGTSGYEQYF.

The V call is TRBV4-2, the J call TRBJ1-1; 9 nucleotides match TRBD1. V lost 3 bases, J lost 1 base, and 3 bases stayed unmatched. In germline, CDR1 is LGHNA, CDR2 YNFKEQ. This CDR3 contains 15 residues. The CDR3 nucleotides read TGTGCCAGCAGCCAGGGGGACAGGGCGAACACTGAAGCTTTCTTT. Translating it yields CASSQGDRANTEAFF.

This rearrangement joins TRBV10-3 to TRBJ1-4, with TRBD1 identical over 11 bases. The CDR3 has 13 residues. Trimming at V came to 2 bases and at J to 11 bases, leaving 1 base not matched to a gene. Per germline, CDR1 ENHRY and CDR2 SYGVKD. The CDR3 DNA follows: TGTGCCATCAGTGAGGGACAGGGGGCGAAACTGTTTTTT. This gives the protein CAISEGQGAKLFF.

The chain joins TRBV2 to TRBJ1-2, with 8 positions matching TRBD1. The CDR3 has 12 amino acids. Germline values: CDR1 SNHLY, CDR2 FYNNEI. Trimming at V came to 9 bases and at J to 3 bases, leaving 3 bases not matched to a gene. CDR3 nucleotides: TGTGCCAGGGACAGGGTAGACTATGGCTACACCTTC. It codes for CARDRVDYGYTF.

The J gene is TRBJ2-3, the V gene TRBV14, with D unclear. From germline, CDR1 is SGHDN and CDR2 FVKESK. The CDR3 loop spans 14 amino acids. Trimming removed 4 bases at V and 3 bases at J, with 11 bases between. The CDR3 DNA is TGTGCCAGCAGCCCGCACTTAGCAACAGATACGCAGTATTTT. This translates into CASSPHLATDTQYF.

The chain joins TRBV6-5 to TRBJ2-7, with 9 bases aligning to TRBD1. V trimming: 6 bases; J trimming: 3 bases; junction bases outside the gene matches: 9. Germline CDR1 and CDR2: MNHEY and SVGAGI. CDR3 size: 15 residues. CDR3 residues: CASRPTGQGVYEQYF. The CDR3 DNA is TGTGCCAGCAGGCCTACGGGACAGGGTGTCTACGAGCAGTACTTC.

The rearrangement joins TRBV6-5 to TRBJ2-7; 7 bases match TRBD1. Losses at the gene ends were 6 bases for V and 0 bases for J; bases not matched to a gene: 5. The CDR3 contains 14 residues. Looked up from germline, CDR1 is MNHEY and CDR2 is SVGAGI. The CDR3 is CASRTTGNSYEQYF. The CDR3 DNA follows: TGTGCCAGCAGGACGACAGGGAACTCCTACGAGCAGTACTTC.

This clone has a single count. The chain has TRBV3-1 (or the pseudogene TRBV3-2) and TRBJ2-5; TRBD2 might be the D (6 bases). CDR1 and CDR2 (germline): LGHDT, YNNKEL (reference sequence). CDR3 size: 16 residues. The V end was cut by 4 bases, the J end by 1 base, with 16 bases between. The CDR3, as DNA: TGTGCCAGCAGCCTTTGGACTACCTCCTCCCAAGAGACCCAGTACTTC. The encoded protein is CASSLWTTSSQETQYF.

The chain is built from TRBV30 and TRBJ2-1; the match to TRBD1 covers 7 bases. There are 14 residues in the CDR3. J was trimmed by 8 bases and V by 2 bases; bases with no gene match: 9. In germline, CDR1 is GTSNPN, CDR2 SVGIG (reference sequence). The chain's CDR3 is CAWSLGQPGDEQFF. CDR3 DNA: TGTGCCTGGAGTCTGGGACAGCCCGGGGATGAGCAGTTCTTC.

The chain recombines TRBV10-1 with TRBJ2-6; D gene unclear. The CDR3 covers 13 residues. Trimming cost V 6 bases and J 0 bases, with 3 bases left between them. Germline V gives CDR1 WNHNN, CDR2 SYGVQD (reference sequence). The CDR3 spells CASSHSGANVLTF. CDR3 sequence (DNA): TGCGCCAGCAGCCACTCTGGGGCCAACGTCCTGACTTTC.

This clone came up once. Here the CDR3 reads CASTRDTSYEQYF. In nucleotides, the CDR3 is TGTGCCAGCACCCGGGACACCTCCTACGAGCAGTACTTC. V usage is TRBV6-6 and J usage is TRBJ2-7, with a weak D call TRBD1 (6 bases). V was shortened by 7 bases and J by 0 bases, with 10 bases between the two germline ends. The CDR3 consists of 13 residues. CDR1 MNHNY and CDR2 SVGAGI come from the germline V gene (reference sequence).

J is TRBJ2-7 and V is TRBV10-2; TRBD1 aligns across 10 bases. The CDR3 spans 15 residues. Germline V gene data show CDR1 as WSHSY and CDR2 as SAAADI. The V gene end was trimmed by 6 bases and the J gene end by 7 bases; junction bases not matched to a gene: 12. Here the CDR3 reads CASRRLSGTGVEQYF. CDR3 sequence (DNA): TGCGCCAGCAGGAGACTCTCCGGGACAGGGGTAGAGCAGTACTTC.

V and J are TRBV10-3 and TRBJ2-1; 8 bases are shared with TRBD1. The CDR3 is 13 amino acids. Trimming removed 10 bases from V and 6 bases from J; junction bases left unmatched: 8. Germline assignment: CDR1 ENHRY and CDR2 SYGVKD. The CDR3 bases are TGTGCCACTAGCCGGACAGGGATCAATGAGCAGTTCTTC. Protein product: CATSRTGINEQFF.

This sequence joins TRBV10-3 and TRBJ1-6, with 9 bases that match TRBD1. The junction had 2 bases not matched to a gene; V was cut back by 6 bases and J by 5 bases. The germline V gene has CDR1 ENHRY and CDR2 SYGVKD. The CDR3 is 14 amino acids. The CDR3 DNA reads TGTGCCATCAGGAGGACAGGGGATAATTCACCCCTCCACTTT. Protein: CAIRRTGDNSPLHF.

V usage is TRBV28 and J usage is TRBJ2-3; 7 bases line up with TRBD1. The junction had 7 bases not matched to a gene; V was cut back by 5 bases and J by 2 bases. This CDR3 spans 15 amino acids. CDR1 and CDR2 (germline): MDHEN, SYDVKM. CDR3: CASSGSQGYTDTQYF. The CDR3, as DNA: TGTGCCAGCAGTGGGTCACAGGGGTACACAGATACGCAGTATTTT.

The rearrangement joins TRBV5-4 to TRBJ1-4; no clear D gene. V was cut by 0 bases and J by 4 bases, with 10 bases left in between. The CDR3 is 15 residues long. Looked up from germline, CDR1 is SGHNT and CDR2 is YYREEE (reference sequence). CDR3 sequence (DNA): TGTGCCAGCAGCTTGGTGGCTGGGAGTAATGAAAAACTGTTTTTT. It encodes CASSLVAGSNEKLFF. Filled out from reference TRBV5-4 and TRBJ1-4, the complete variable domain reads ETGVTQSPTHLIKTRGQQVTLRCSSQSGHNTVSWYQQALGQGPQFIFQYYREEENGRGNFPPRFSGLQFPNYSSELNVNALELDDSALYLCASSLVAGSNEKLFFGSGTQLSVL.

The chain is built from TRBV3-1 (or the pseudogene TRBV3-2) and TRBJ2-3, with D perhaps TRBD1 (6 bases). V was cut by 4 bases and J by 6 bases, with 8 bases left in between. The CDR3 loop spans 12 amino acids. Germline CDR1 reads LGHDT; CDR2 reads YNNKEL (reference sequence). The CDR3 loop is CASSPQGDTQYF. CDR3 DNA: TGTGCCAGCAGCCCGCAGGGGGATACGCAGTATTTT.

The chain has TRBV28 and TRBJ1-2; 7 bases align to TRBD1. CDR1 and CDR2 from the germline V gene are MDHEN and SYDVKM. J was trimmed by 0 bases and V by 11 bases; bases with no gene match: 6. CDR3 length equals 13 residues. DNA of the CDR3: TGTGCCCTGGGGGGACAGCCTAACTATGGCTACACCTTC. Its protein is CALGGQPNYGYTF.